This T cell receptor beta chain is drawn from a study of blood T cells in healthy people across ages. The overall study: With template switching, about one barcoded beta molecule was captured per two T cells.

Findings of the study overall: Whereas aged donors had fewer naive CD4+ cells, long-lived donors had more of them and higher diversity. Unsorted PBMCs blocked a conclusive comparison of naive and antigen-experienced cells.

Together with a sample-barcoded 5' primer, a J-beta primer mix was included in a second PCR lasting about 7 to 11 cycles. TCRdb re-analysed the 5' RACE reads in MiXCR, keeping a single row per CDR3 protein. The data show around 780,000 distinct CDR3 sequences, with about 61% seen just once and 20% to 30% held by the top ten. Each donor's blood draw was around 9.2 milliliters of peripheral blood. V dropped 1 base and J dropped 3 bases, with 19 bases sitting between them. Germline V gene sequence: CDR1 DFQATT, CDR2 SNEGSKA (reference sequence). The CDR3 totals 16 residues. Worth noting for this clonotype: Its target is not known.

The sequence came from a man aged 35-49 years in good health. The material sequenced was blood. The rearrangement joins TRBV20-1 to TRBJ2-7; D might be TRBD1 or TRBD2, each matching 7 bases. This chain's CDR3 is CSARAGGARRSYEQYF. The CDR3 bases are TGCAGTGCTAGAGCAGGGGGGGCTAGACGGAGCTACGAGCAGTACTTC.